This TCR beta chain was identified in a study of T cell repertoires in cytomegalovirus infection. Study observations and caveats: CMV carriers having the relevant HLA were flagged by cumulative public TCR beta family frequency.

One entry per CDR3 protein results from TCRdb running MiXCR on the reads. The sample lists roughly 500,000 distinct CDR3 sequences; roughly a third were seen once. This clonotype appeared many times. Its target is not known. Sequenced material: cultured PBMCs, taken from culture after CMV antigen stimulation. This receptor was identified in a human donor in good health (CMV status not recorded). Some clones in this sample may be carry-over from other donors' samples.

The CDR3 sequence is CASSLADQSELFF. The CDR3 region has the DNA TGTGCCAGCAGCTTAGCCGACCAGTCCGAGCTGTTTTTT. The chain uses TRBV7-2 and TRBJ2-2; no definite D call. CDR3 length: 13 residues. Germline V lookup: CDR1 SGHTA, CDR2 FQGNSA. Trimming removed 0 bases at V and 11 bases at J, with 10 bases between.